This T cell receptor beta chain was found in a study of vaccination and CD4 T cells after COVID-19. General observations from the study: Convalescent patients displayed spike mono-reactivity in 304 of 307 vaccine-specific clones.

V lost 6 bases to trimming and J lost 2 bases, with 21 bases between them. This CDR3 is built from 17 residues. Germline CDR1 reads MNHEY; CDR2 reads SMNVEV (reference sequence). The Oncomine TCR Beta short-read assay was applied to DNA of cultured CD4+ T cells. Using its own MiXCR run on the PCR reads, TCRdb lists one record per CDR3 protein. The sample includes around 20,000 distinct CDR3 sequences, 40% of them seen just once. Remarks on this clonotype: Its specificity is unknown.

Specified treatment: approximately nine-day PBMC culture with coronavirus spike peptide pools or control peptides (ViraFEST assay). Wells that each held fewer than 2.5 million PBMCs were cultured with around 9.4 IU/ml IL-2 and approximately 9 ug/ml peptide pools. The chain joins TRBV27 to TRBJ2-3; perhaps TRBD2 as D (7 bases). The sample here was CD4+ T cells from blood, cultured in vitro, taken after SARS-CoV-2 vaccination. The TCR comes from a human donor who had recovered from COVID-19. The CDR3 sequence: CASSPGGALAVTDTQYF. The CDR3 bases are TGTGCCAGCAGCCCTGGGGGGGCGTTGGCCGTCACAGATACGCAGTATTTT.